The 12 T cell receptor beta chains in this list originate from one sample, sequenced in a study of blood T cell repertoires in COVID-19. Sequencing was performed with immunoSEQ multiplex PCR; in TCRdb, only in-frame clones are kept and a portion is missing. The table shows around 100,000 clones, with 91% occurring only once. Sequenced material: peripheral blood. The receptors were gathered from a human donor with active COVID-19. The donor label of this sample is uncertain.

The chain uses TRBV21-1 and TRBJ2-5; the table assigns TRBD2, which was not confirmed against the DNA. TRBV21-1 is a known pseudogene. This CDR3 comprises 18 residues. CDR3 region: CASSHTGTSGGTRETQYF. The CDR3 coding sequence is TGTGCCAGCAGCCACACCGGGACTAGCGGGGGGACCCGAGAGACCCAGTACTTC.

The J gene is TRBJ2-3, the V gene TRBV4-1, with TRBD2 identical over 8 bases. V shed 1 base and J 1 base; nucleotides not matched to a gene: 7. The CDR3 totals 17 residues. From germline, CDR1 is MGHRA and CDR2 YSYEKL. The CDR3 sequence: CASSQGSGGAGTDTQYF. CDR3 nucleotide sequence: TGCGCCAGCAGCCAAGGCTCCGGGGGGGCCGGCACAGATACGCAGTATTTT.

The gene calls are TRBV2 and TRBJ2-3, with TRBD2 matching over 9 bases. Per germline, CDR1 SNHLY and CDR2 FYNNEI. Trimming cost V 1 base and J 6 bases; bases outside gene matches: 8. This CDR3 region has 16 residues. The CDR3 protein is CASSEELRGGNDTQYF. CDR3 coding DNA: TGTGCCAGCAGTGAAGAACTGCGGGGGGGCAACGATACGCAGTATTTT.

This rearrangement joins TRBV6-1 to TRBJ1-5, with D perhaps matching TRBD1 (5 bases). CDR1 MNHNS and CDR2 SASEGT come from the germline V gene. V lost 3 bases and J 4 bases, leaving 10 bases between the germline ends. This CDR3 has 14 residues. Here the CDR3 reads CASSDRVGNQPQHF. DNA for the CDR3: TGTGCCAGCAGTGACAGGGTGGGAAATCAGCCCCAGCATTTT.

V and J are TRBV5-1 and TRBJ2-7; no firm D call. The CDR3 length is 13 residues. V dropped 4 bases and J dropped 3 bases, with 11 bases sitting between them. The V gene's germline CDR1 is SGHRS and CDR2 YFSETQ. The CDR3: CASSPSRFYEQYF. CDR3 DNA sequence: TGCGCCAGCAGCCCCTCGAGGTTCTACGAGCAGTACTTC.

The chain has TRBV5-1 and TRBJ2-3; 8 bases map to TRBD1. CDR1 and CDR2 from the germline V gene are SGHRS and YFSETQ. This CDR3 region has 15 residues. V was clipped by 0 bases and J by 1 base; unmatched bases: 1. The CDR3 DNA is TGCGCCAGCAGCTTGGCGACAGGGGGCACAGATACGCAGTATTTT. Protein product: CASSLATGGTDTQYF.

V gene TRBV5-1 combines with J gene TRBJ2-3; no clear D. This CDR3 region has 14 residues. Trimming took off 2 bases at V and 2 bases at J, with 9 bases between the two ends. Germline V gene sequence: CDR1 SGHRS, CDR2 YFSETQ. Written as DNA, the CDR3 is TGCGCCAGCAGCTTTCGGAGCCACACAGATACGCAGTATTTT. Translation gives CASSFRSHTDTQYF.

The chain combines TRBV19 with TRBJ1-5; 7 bases are a match to TRBD1. The germline V gene encodes CDR1 LNHDA and CDR2 SQIVND (reference sequence). The V and J ends lost 6 bases and 3 bases, in that order; junction bases with no gene match: 8. This CDR3 contains 15 residues. The CDR3 spells CASRPRGVFNQPQHF. In nucleotides, the CDR3 is TGTGCCAGTAGGCCCAGGGGGGTTTTCAATCAGCCCCAGCATTTT.

This clone was seen a single time. CDR3 DNA: TGCGCCAGCAGTGAGTCGGCTAGCCCCACAGATACGCAGTATTTT. Translation gives CASSESASPTDTQYF. V usage is TRBV10-1 and J usage is TRBJ2-3; D might be TRBD2 (5 bases). The V end was cut by 0 bases, the J end by 2 bases, with 9 bases between. This CDR3 is 15 amino acids long. Germline-derived CDR1 and CDR2 are WNHNN and SYGVQD (reference sequence).

The chain has TRBV19 and TRBJ1-3; D uncertain. Germline V gene data show CDR1 as LNHDA and CDR2 as SQIVND (reference sequence). The V end lost 3 bases, the J end lost 0 bases, and 6 bases lay between the germline ends. This CDR3 is built from 14 residues. CDR3 in amino acids: CASSMLASGNTIYF. The CDR3 DNA is TGTGCCAGTAGTATGCTGGCCTCTGGAAACACCATATATTTT.

The chain couples TRBV6-1 to TRBJ1-1; no clear D gene. V lost 2 bases and J 0 bases, leaving 13 bases between the germline ends. Per the germline V gene, CDR1 is MNHNS and CDR2 is SASEGT. The CDR3 length is 16 residues. In DNA, the CDR3 is TGTGCCAGCAGTGAAAGGAGGTTGGGGATGAACACTGAAGCTTTCTTT. Translating it yields CASSERRLGMNTEAFF.

This chain uses TRBV5-1 with TRBJ1-1; D uncertain. Deletions cut 0 bases from V and 4 bases from J, with 13 bases between. Germline loops: CDR1 SGHRS, CDR2 YFSETQ. There are 15 residues in the CDR3. The CDR3 reads CASSLASGIGTEAFF. CDR3 bases: TGCGCCAGCAGCTTGGCCTCGGGGATTGGCACTGAAGCTTTCTTT. The full variable domain, completed using reference TRBV5-1 and TRBJ1-1, is KAGVTQTPRYLIKTRGQQVTLSCSPISGHRSVSWYQQTPGQGLQFLFEYFSETQRNKGNFPGRFSGRQFSNSRSEMNVSTLELGDSALYLCASSLASGIGTEAFFGQGTRLTVV.